This T cell receptor beta chain appears in the sequencing data of a study of radiation and T cells in renal cell carcinoma. By its share, this clone is large. Its antigen is not identified. Here immunoSEQ multiplex PCR was the method, and the copy in TCRdb shows in-frame clones only, minus some. The repertoire holds 10,000 to 15,000 clones, with roughly 34% as singletons. Treatment described: 15 Gy SBRT to primary tumor, nephrectomy 4 weeks later. Per the germline V gene, CDR1 is SNHLY and CDR2 is FYNNEI. Trimming took 5 bases from V and 2 from J; bases not matched to a gene: 3. The CDR3 totals 15 residues. Study-level points and caveats: Without pretreatment biopsies, baseline tumor clonotype presence was undetermined. In nephrectomy-only tumors, top 100 clonotypes averaged around 45%, versus 54% irradiated. From baseline, blood top tumor clonotypes peaked at 2 weeks post-radiation.

The receptor was derived from a man aged 55 to 70 with renal cell carcinoma. Sequences were derived from tumor tissue, sampled from a patient whose treatment included radiotherapy and nephrectomy. This chain joins TRBV2 and TRBJ2-1; 10 bases are a match to TRBD2. The CDR3 protein is CASSSAGGPYNEQFF. Written as DNA, the CDR3 is TGTGCCAGCAGTTCAGCGGGGGGGCCCTACAATGAGCAGTTCTTC.